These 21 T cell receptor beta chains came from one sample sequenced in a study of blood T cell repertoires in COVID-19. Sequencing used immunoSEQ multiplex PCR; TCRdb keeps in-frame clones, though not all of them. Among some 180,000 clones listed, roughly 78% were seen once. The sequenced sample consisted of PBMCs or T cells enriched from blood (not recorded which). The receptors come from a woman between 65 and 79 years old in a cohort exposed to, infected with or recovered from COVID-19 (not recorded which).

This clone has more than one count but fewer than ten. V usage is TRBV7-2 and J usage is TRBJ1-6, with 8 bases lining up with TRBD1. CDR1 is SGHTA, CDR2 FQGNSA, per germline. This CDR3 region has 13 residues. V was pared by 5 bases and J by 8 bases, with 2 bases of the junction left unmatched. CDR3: CASSTDRDSPLHF. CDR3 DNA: TGTGCCAGCAGCACGGACAGGGATTCACCCCTCCACTTT. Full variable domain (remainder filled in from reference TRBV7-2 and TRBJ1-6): GAGVSQSPSNKVTEKGKDVELRCDPISGHTALYWYRQSLGQGLEFLIYFQGNSAPDKSGLPSDRFSAERTGGSVSTLTIQRTQQEDSAVYLCASSTDRDSPLHFGNGTRLTVT.

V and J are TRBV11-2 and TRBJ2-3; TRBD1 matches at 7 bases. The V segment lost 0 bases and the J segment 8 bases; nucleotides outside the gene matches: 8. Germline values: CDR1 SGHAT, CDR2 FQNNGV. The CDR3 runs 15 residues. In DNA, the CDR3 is TGTGCCAGCAGCTTAGATGACAGGGAAGGGGGTACGCAGTATTTT. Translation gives CASSLDDREGGTQYF.

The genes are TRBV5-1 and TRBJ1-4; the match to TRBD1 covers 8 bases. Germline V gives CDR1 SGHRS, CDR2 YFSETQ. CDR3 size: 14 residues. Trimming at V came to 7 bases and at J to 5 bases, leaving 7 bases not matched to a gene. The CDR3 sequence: CASGRGQANEKLFF. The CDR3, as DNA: TGCGCCAGCGGACGGGGACAGGCAAATGAAAAACTGTTTTTT.

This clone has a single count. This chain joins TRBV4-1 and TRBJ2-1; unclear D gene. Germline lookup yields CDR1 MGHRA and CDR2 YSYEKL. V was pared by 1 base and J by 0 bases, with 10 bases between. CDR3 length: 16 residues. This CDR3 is CASSQVAVSSYNEQFF. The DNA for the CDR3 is TGCGCCAGCAGCCAAGTCGCGGTTAGCTCCTACAATGAGCAGTTCTTC.

The CDR3 DNA follows: TGTGCCAGCAGTAACTGGGACTTGGGTCTCCACTTT. This encodes CASSNWDLGLHF. The rearrangement links TRBV6-5 to TRBJ1-6; tentatively, D is TRBD1 (5 bases). CDR1 and CDR2 from the germline V gene are MNHEY and SVGAGI. The length of the CDR3 is 12 residues. V lost 5 bases and J lost 16, with 15 bases in between.

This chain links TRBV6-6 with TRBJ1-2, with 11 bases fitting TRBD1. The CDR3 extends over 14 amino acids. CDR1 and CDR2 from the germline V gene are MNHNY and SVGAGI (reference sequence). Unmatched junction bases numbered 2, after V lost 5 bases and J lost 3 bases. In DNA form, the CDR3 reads TGTGCCAGCAGTCGGACAGGGGGCGACTATGGCTACACCTTC. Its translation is CASSRTGGDYGYTF.

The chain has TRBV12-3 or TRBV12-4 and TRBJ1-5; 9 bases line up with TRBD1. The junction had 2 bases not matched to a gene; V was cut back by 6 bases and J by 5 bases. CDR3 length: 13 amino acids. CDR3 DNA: TGTGCCAGCAGGGGACAGGGTGATCAGCCCCAGCATTTT. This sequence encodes CASRGQGDQPQHF.

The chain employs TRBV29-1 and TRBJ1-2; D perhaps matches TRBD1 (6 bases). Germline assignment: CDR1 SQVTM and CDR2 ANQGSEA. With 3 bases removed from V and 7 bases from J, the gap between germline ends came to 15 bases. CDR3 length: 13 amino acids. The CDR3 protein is CSVDPGRGSGYTF. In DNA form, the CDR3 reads TGCAGCGTTGATCCGGGCAGGGGTAGTGGCTACACCTTC.

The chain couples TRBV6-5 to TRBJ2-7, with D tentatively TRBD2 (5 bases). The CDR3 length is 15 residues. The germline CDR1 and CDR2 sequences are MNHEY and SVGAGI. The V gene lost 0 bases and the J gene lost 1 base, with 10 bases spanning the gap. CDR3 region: CASSYSTPGSYEQYF. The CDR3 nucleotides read TGTGCCAGCAGTTACTCGACCCCGGGATCCTACGAGCAGTACTTC.

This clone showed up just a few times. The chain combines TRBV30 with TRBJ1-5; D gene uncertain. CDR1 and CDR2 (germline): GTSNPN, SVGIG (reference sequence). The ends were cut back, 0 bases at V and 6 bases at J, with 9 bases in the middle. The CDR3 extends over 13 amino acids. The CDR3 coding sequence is TGTGCCTGGAGTGTGAAGGGAGGTCAGCCCCAGCATTTT. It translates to CAWSVKGGQPQHF.

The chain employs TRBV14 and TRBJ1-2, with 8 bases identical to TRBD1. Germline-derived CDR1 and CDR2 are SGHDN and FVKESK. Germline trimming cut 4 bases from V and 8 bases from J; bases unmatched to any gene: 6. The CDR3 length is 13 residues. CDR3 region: CASSPQGAGGYTF. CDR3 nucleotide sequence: TGTGCCAGCAGCCCTCAGGGGGCGGGGGGCTACACCTTC.

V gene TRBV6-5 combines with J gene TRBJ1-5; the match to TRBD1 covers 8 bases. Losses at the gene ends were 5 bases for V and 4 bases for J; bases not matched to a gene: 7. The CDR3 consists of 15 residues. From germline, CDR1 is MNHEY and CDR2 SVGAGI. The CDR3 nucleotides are TGTGCCAGCAGTCAATACAGGGGGTATAATCAGCCCCAGCATTTT. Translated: CASSQYRGYNQPQHF.

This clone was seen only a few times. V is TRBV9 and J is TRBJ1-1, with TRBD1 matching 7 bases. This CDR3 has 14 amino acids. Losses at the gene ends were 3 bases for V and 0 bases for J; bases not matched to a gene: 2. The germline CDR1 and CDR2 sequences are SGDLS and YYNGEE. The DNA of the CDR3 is TGTGCCAGCAGCGCGACAGGGCTGAACACTGAAGCTTTCTTT. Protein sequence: CASSATGLNTEAFF.

CDR3 sequence: CASSLGGGLAGVETQYF. The CDR3 nucleotides read TGTGCCAGCAGCTTAGGGGGGGGACTAGCGGGAGTGGAGACCCAGTACTTC. The chain is built from TRBV13 and TRBJ2-5, with 14 nucleotides matching TRBD2. V lost 0 bases and J lost 5; bases outside the gene matches: 5. The CDR3 sequence is 17 residues long. The germline CDR1 and CDR2 sequences are PRHDT and FYEKMQ (reference sequence).

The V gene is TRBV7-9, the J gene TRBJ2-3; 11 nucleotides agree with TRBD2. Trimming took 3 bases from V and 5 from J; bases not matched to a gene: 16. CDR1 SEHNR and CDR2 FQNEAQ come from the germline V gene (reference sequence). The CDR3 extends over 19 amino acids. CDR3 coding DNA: TGTGCCAGCAGCTTTCAAGGTGGTTCCTCTAGCGGGAGGAAAGATACGCAGTATTTT. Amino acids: CASSFQGGSSSGRKDTQYF.

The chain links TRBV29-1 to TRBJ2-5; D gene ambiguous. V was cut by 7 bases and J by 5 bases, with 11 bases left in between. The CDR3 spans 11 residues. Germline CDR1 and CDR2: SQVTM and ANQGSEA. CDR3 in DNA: TGCAGCGCGACGGTTTTCGAGACCCAGTACTTC. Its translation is CSATVFETQYF.

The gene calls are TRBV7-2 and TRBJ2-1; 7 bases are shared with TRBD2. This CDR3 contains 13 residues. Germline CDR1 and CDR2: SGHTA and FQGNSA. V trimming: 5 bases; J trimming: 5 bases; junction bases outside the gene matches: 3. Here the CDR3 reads CASSLTSHNEQFF. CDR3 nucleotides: TGTGCCAGCAGCCTGACTAGCCACAATGAGCAGTTCTTC.

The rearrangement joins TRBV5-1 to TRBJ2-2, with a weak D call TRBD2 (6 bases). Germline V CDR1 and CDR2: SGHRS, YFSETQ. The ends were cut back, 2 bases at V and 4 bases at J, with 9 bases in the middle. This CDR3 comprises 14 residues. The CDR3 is CASSFQGGTGELFF. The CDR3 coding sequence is TGCGCCAGCAGCTTTCAGGGAGGCACCGGGGAGCTGTTTTTT.

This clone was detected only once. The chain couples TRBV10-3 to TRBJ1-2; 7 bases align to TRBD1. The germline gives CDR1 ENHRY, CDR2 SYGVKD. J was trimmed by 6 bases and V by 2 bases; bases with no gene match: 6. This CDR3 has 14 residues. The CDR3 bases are TGTGCCATCAGTGAGGACAGGGTAAGGGATGGCTACACCTTC. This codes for CAISEDRVRDGYTF.

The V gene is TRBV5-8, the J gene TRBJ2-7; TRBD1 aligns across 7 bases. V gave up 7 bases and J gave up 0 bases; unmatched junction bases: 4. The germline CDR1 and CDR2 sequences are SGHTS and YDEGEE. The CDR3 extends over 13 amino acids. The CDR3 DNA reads TGTGCCAGCGCGGACAGGACCTCCTACGAGCAGTACTTC. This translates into CASADRTSYEQYF.

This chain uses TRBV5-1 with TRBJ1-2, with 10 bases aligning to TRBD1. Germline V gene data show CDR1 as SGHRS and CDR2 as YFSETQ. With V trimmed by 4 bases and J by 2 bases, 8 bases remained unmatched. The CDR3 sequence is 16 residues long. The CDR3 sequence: CASSVDPGQGNYGYTF. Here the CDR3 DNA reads TGCGCCAGCAGCGTCGATCCGGGACAGGGGAACTATGGCTACACCTTC.